The 5 T cell receptor beta chains below come from one sample, sequenced in a study of T cell responses to AZD1222 COVID-19 vaccine. Sequencing used immunoSEQ multiplex PCR; TCRdb keeps in-frame clones, though not all of them. The sample yields tens of thousands of clones, around 80% seen once. This specimen was peripheral blood, taken on day 0 of AZD1222 vaccination. The receptors here all came from an adult in good health.

This clone was found once. The chain links TRBV9 to TRBJ2-1; no definite D call. Germline CDR1 and CDR2: SGDLS and YYNGEE. With 0 bases removed from V and 5 bases from J, the gap between germline ends came to 12 bases. This CDR3 is built from 15 residues. CDR3 nucleotide sequence: TGTGCCAGCAGCGTAGGTGCGGCAAACCACAATGAGCAGTTCTTC. This sequence encodes CASSVGAANHNEQFF.

CDR3 region: CASTTRVLYNEQFF. The CDR3 region has the DNA TGTGCCAGCACCACCAGGGTTCTCTACAATGAGCAGTTCTTC. The genes are TRBV5-6 and TRBJ2-1; tentative D call: TRBD1 (5 bases). The germline V gene has CDR1 SGHDT and CDR2 YYEEEE. CDR3 length: 14 amino acids. Trimming removed 6 bases at V and 3 bases at J, with 13 bases between.

This chain uses TRBV5-1 with TRBJ2-1, with 10 bases that match TRBD2. This CDR3 spans 17 amino acids. Germline-derived CDR1 and CDR2 are SGHRS and YFSETQ. The J segment lost 2 bases and the V segment lost 0 bases, leaving 5 bases of the junction unmatched. Here the CDR3 reads CASSLDSGRFPYNEQFF. Here the CDR3 DNA reads TGCGCCAGCAGCTTGGATAGCGGGAGGTTTCCCTACAATGAGCAGTTCTTC.

J is TRBJ2-5 and V is TRBV9; D perhaps matches TRBD1 (6 bases). V was clipped by 3 bases and J by 0 bases, with 6 bases between them. The CDR3 has 13 residues. Germline loops: CDR1 SGDLS, CDR2 YYNGEE. Here the CDR3 DNA reads TGTGCCAGCAGCGGGACAGACCAAGAGACCCAGTACTTC. Its translation is CASSGTDQETQYF.

This rearrangement joins TRBV9 to TRBJ1-6; 7 bases are a match to TRBD1. The junction had 1 base not matched to a gene; V was cut back by 3 bases and J by 7 bases. Germline V gene sequence: CDR1 SGDLS, CDR2 YYNGEE. The CDR3 sequence is 13 residues long. CDR3 region: CASSAGGNSPLHF. The CDR3 DNA sequence: TGTGCCAGCAGCGCAGGGGGGAATTCACCCCTCCACTTT.